Listed here are 15 T cell receptor beta chains from one sample, sequenced in a study of blood T cell repertoires in COVID-19. Some clones are missing from TCRdb's copy, which holds only in-frame ones; the method was immunoSEQ multiplex PCR. Of 200,000 to 300,000 clones in the sample, around four fifths were seen once. What was sequenced was peripheral blood. The origin of the receptors is a woman between 55 and 75 years old with active or convalescent COVID-19.

The chain carries TRBV11-2 and TRBJ2-3; 10 bases match TRBD2. The CDR3 loop spans 16 amino acids. Germline V gives CDR1 SGHAT, CDR2 FQNNGV. V trimming: 5 bases; J trimming: 0 bases; junction bases outside the gene matches: 5. The DNA for the CDR3 is TGTGCCAGCAGCAGACCGACTAGCGGGAGCACAGATACGCAGTATTTT. It codes for CASSRPTSGSTDTQYF.

The chain has TRBV5-1 and TRBJ2-2; 8 nucleotides match TRBD1. V was clipped by 3 bases and J by 2 bases; unmatched bases: 3. The germline V gene encodes CDR1 SGHRS and CDR2 YFSETQ. CDR3 length: 15 residues. CDR3 sequence (DNA): TGCGCCAGCAGCTGGGGGACAGGCAACACCGGGGAGCTGTTTTTT. Translation: CASSWGTGNTGELFF.

The rearrangement uses TRBV5-1 and TRBJ2-3; 10 positions match TRBD2. The V and J ends lost 4 bases and 2 bases, in that order; junction bases with no gene match: 7. The V gene's germline CDR1 is SGHRS and CDR2 YFSETQ. CDR3 length: 16 residues. The CDR3 nucleotides are TGCGCCAGCAGCCCCGGGACTAGCGTTTCCACAGATACGCAGTATTTT. Its protein product is CASSPGTSVSTDTQYF.

V gene TRBV6-5 combines with J gene TRBJ1-2; D might be TRBD1 (5 bases). Per the germline V gene, CDR1 is MNHEY and CDR2 is SVGAGI. The ends were cut back, 6 bases at V and 4 bases at J, with 15 bases in the middle. This CDR3 comprises 14 residues. The CDR3 here is CASSPGGALYGYTF. The CDR3 nucleotides are TGTGCCAGCAGCCCCGGGGGAGCCCTCTATGGCTACACCTTC.

V is TRBV30 and J is TRBJ1-5, with D possibly matching TRBD1 (6 bases). Trimming left V 0 bases short and J 6 bases short, with 9 bases between. Germline V lookup: CDR1 GTSNPN, CDR2 SVGIG (reference sequence). The CDR3 has 13 residues. The CDR3: CAWSVGGRQPQHF. As DNA, the CDR3 is TGTGCCTGGAGTGTCGGGGGGCGTCAGCCCCAGCATTTT.

The chain joins TRBV19 to TRBJ1-6, with D possibly matching TRBD1 (5 bases). CDR3 size: 16 residues. V shed 4 bases and J shed 0 bases, with 10 bases lying between them. Germline V gives CDR1 LNHDA, CDR2 SQIVND (reference sequence). CDR3 loop: CASSSRQGSYNSPLHF. The CDR3 nucleotides read TGTGCCAGTAGTAGTAGGCAGGGCTCCTATAATTCACCCCTCCACTTT.

This chain links TRBV7-6 with TRBJ2-3; 12 nucleotides line up with TRBD2. The CDR3 length is 18 residues. The V and J ends lost 5 bases and 0 bases, in that order; junction bases with no gene match: 9. CDR1 is SGHVS and CDR2 is FNYEAQ in the germline V gene. The CDR3 here is CASSRLLTSGGSTDTQYF. For the CDR3, the DNA is TGTGCCAGCAGCCGACTCCTGACTAGCGGGGGTAGCACAGATACGCAGTATTTT. Looking up the rest from reference TRBV7-6 and TRBJ2-3 gives the full variable domain: GAGVSQSPRYKVTKRGQDVALRCDPISGHVSLYWYRQALGQGPEFLTYFNYEAQQDKSGLPNDRFSAERPEGSISTLTIQRTEQRDSAMYRCASSRLLTSGGSTDTQYFGPGTRLTVL.

The chain carries TRBV19 and TRBJ2-5; D gene unclear. The CDR3 is 14 residues long. The germline V gene has CDR1 LNHDA and CDR2 SQIVND (reference sequence). V was shortened by 6 bases and J by 1 base, with 12 bases between the two germline ends. In DNA, the CDR3 is TGTGCCAGTAGCCAGAGGAGCATCCAAGAGACCCAGTACTTC. Amino acid sequence: CASSQRSIQETQYF.

The chain has TRBV4-2 and TRBJ2-3, with a possible D match to TRBD2 (6 bases). The CDR3 loop spans 20 amino acids. V lost 0 bases and J 4 bases, leaving 26 bases between the germline ends. Looked up from germline, CDR1 is LGHNA and CDR2 is YNFKEQ. DNA for the CDR3: TGTGCCAGCAGCCAAGACCCACTTACCGTGGGGGGATTAAGCGCAGATACGCAGTATTTT. Translating gives CASSQDPLTVGGLSADTQYF.

About this clone: This CDR3 is also generated by other DNA sequences in the sample. The chain couples TRBV11-3 to TRBJ2-5, with TRBD2 matching over 8 bases. The CDR3 length is 15 residues. CDR1 is SGHNT, CDR2 YENEEA, per germline. V gave up 2 bases and J gave up 5 bases; unmatched junction bases: 7. The CDR3 DNA follows: TGTGCCAGCAGCTTATCGTCCCCGGGGGGGGAGACCCAGTACTTC. Its translation is CASSLSSPGGETQYF.

The chain has TRBV15 and TRBJ1-1, with TRBD1 identical over 8 bases. Trimming took 3 bases from V and 0 from J; bases not matched to a gene: 9. The germline gives CDR1 LNHNV, CDR2 YYDKDF (reference sequence). The CDR3 extends over 17 amino acids. The chain's CDR3 is CATSRWTGIPMNTEAFF. The CDR3 coding sequence is TGTGCCACCAGCAGGTGGACAGGGATCCCTATGAACACTGAAGCTTTCTTT.

This rearrangement joins TRBV5-4 to TRBJ2-1, with TRBD1 matching over 7 bases. The CDR3 runs 14 residues. From germline, CDR1 is SGHNT and CDR2 YYREEE (reference sequence). J lost 5 bases, V lost 0 bases, and 2 bases had no gene match. The CDR3 protein is CASSLEGANNEQFF. DNA of the CDR3: TGTGCCAGCAGCTTGGAGGGGGCGAACAATGAGCAGTTCTTC.

In regard to this clone: The junction shows a germline mismatch at one end, possibly a read error. The chain carries TRBV7-7 and TRBJ2-2; D unresolved. The CDR3 contains 13 residues. Germline CDR1 is SSHAT and CDR2 is FNYEAQ (reference sequence). CDR3 DNA: TGTGCTAGCAGCTTAGATCATGTCGGGGAGCTGTTTTTT. Translated, it gives CASSLDHVGELFF.

The genes are TRBV28 and TRBJ1-1; D gene unclear. CDR3 length: 13 residues. Trimming cost V 3 bases and J 4 bases, with 9 bases left between them. Germline loops: CDR1 MDHEN, CDR2 SYDVKM. The CDR3 DNA follows: TGTGCCAGCAGTTTCCGTAGGAGCACTGAAGCTTTCTTT. It translates to CASSFRRSTEAFF.

This clone has a handful of counts. The V gene is TRBV2, the J gene TRBJ1-5; maybe TRBD1 (5 bases). Trimming removed 5 bases at V and 7 bases at J, with 18 bases between. The CDR3 is 15 amino acids. CDR1 and CDR2 from the germline V gene are SNHLY and FYNNEI. CDR3 loop: CASSQARGAGQPQHF. The CDR3 region has the DNA TGTGCCAGCAGTCAGGCGAGAGGGGCGGGACAGCCCCAGCATTTT.